This T cell receptor beta chain was recorded in a study of CD8+CD57+ T cells in acquired aplastic anemia listed by TCRdb under 2018. General notes on the study: Extracted DNA from sorted CD4+ and CD8+ cells averaged about 3.4 ug, ranging from roughly 0.17 to 30 ug. CD8+CD57+ expansion was defined as frequency above the mean frequency observed in healthy subjects.

Worth noting for this clonotype: Its antigen is currently not known. Per-nucleotide qualities are absent, and no much larger clonotype sits a single base away.

Study-level results and caveats: Some 31 CD8+ CDR3 sequences were shared between patients and controls but appeared highly expressed in patients and within their immunodominant clones. Patients and healthy controls showed no significant difference in CD8+ Simpson's diversity (P=0.060).

TCR beta VDJ combination and CDR3 sequence profiling used genomic DNA as the template. An Illumina HiSeq 2000 was the platform used for TCR repertoire sequencing. On the authors' methods: Repertoires were assessed using TRBV/TRBJ rearrangement plots, CDR3 size and DJ length profiles, and Simpson's diversity index. The most abundant DNA sequence in the deep sequencing data was defined as the immunodominant clone. CDR3 amino acid sequences were checked for sharing across subjects and were also compared against the VDJdb database and published repertoires. TCRdb handled the public reads itself, with Q25 trimming in fastp and clone calling in MiXCR, and kept productive beta chains. Each entry is one CDR3 protein sequence, shown with its most common DNA and genes. TCRdb assigned the V and J calls; the authors' analysis was not used. The sample table lists hundreds of thousands of distinct CDR3 sequences, 25% to 40% of them with a count of one. The ten largest clonotypes hold 0.7% to 1% of the sample.

Patients chosen for sequencing had shown expansion of CD8+CD57+ cells by flow cytometry. All patients had severe acquired aplastic anemia diagnosed by International Study of Aplastic Anemia and Agranulocytosis and Camitta criteria. No patient had received any therapy when blood was sampled. The study deep-sequenced TCR repertoires of sorted CD4+ and CD8+ blood T cells from severe aplastic anemia patients and healthy subjects. In the USA, patient enrollment took place under clinicaltrials.gov protocols 00001620, 01623167, 00001397, 00071045, 00081523 and 00961064. Ficoll-Paque density gradient centrifugation was used to isolate peripheral blood mononuclear cells. Before DNA extraction, CD4+ and CD8+ T cells were sorted with FACS or magnetic beads. The CDR3 spans 15 residues, from the cysteine through the phenylalanine. Kept here is only the CDR3 DNA, which spans 45 bases and is read in frame from base 1. V lost 6 bases and J lost 3 bases, and the count of bases not matched to a germline gene is 10. CDR1 DFQATT and CDR2 SNEGSKA were looked up in the germline V gene (reference sequence).

This sequence was found in a human donor with aplastic anemia. This sequence uses TRBV20-1 and TRBJ2-1; 8 bases in the middle match TRBD2. Sample: sorted CD4+, CD8+, or CD8+CD57+ T cells (not recorded which) from PBMCs. The CDR3 reads CSAKPTGLVYNEQFF. Read as DNA, the sequence is TGCAGTGCAAAGCCCACGGGACTAGTCTACAATGAGCAGTTCTTC.